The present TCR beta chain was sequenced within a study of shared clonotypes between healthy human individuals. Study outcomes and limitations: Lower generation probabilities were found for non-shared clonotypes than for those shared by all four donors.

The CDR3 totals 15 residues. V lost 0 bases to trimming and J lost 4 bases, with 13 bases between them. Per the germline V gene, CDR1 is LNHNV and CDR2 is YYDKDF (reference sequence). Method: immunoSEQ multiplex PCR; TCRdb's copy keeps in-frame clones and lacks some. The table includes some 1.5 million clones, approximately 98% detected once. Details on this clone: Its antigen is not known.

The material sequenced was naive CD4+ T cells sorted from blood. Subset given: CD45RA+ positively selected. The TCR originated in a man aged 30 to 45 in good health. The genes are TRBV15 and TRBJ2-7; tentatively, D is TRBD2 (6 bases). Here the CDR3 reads CATSRDRASDYEQYF. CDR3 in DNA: TGTGCCACCAGCAGAGATCGAGCTAGCGATTACGAGCAGTACTTC.